This TCR beta chain stems from a study of human T cells and chemical hapten exposure. Study-level information: Cases of alopecia areata, totalis or universalis occurred in a predominantly female patient group.

The V gene end was trimmed by 6 bases and the J gene end by 3 bases; junction bases not matched to a gene: 13. Looked up from germline, CDR1 is MNHNY and CDR2 is SVGAGI (reference sequence). The CDR3 loop spans 17 amino acids. TCRdb passed the RACE reads through MiXCR, listing each CDR3 protein once. The sample shows about 350,000 distinct CDR3 sequences, 4.5% to 5.5% of them seen only once. Study-wide findings and caveats: Against controls, expanded TCRs gave rise to significantly more large CDR3 similarity clusters. No shift was seen in TCRs above 1 in 1000 frequency with DPC sensitization.

Noted time point: pre-sensitization, week 0. Treatment defined: therapeutic diphenylcyclopropenone sensitization with weekly scalp DPC. This clonotype was observed at least ten times. The target antigen is unknown. This sequence joins TRBV6-6 and TRBJ1-5, with 8 bases lining up with TRBD1. The input for sequencing was whole blood, taken in connection with sensitization to the hapten diphenylcyclopropenone (DPC). The TCR was taken from a woman under 30 with alopecia areata. Some clones in this sample may be carry-over from other donors' samples. The CDR3 DNA sequence: TGTGCCAGCAGCCGAAAGACAGGGGCCTTATCCAATCAGCCCCAGCATTTT. Translated: CASSRKTGALSNQPQHF.